These 21 T cell receptor beta chains were sequenced from one sample in a study of T cell responses to AZD1222 COVID-19 vaccine. Clones were read by immunoSEQ multiplex PCR, and TCRdb kept only the in-frame ones, dropping some. Here the sample spans roughly 150,000 clones, 89% being singletons. The sequencing here drew on peripheral blood, taken on day 0 of AZD1222 vaccination. The receptors were sampled from an adult in good health.

The chain uses TRBV18 and TRBJ2-7, with 9 bases lining up with TRBD1. The CDR3 spans 13 residues. V lost 6 bases to trimming and J lost 3 bases; unmatched junction nucleotides: 3. Per the germline V gene, CDR1 is KGHSH and CDR2 is LQKENI. The CDR3 sequence is CASSQGQGYEQYF. In DNA form, the CDR3 reads TGTGCCAGCTCCCAGGGACAGGGCTACGAGCAGTACTTC.

By frequency in the sample, this clone is medium-sized. The genes are TRBV30 and TRBJ2-6; 8 bases map to TRBD1. J was trimmed by 2 bases and V by 8 bases; bases with no gene match: 5. Germline CDR1 and CDR2: GTSNPN and SVGIG (reference sequence). This CDR3 has 14 amino acids. The CDR3 nucleotides read TGTGCCCGGCAGGGGGCGGCTGGGGCCAACGTCCTGACTTTC. Protein sequence: CARQGAAGANVLTF.

This chain links TRBV3-1 (or the pseudogene TRBV3-2) with TRBJ1-5, with no clear D. The V end lost 0 bases, the J end lost 6 bases, and 3 bases lay between the germline ends. This CDR3 has 12 residues. Germline V CDR1 and CDR2: LGHDT, YNNKEL (reference sequence). The CDR3 reads CASSQDGQPQHF. The CDR3 region has the DNA TGTGCCAGCAGCCAAGATGGTCAGCCCCAGCATTTT.

The chain links TRBV5-6 to TRBJ1-1; D perhaps matches TRBD1 (6 bases). This CDR3 has 15 residues. Trimming cost V 0 bases and J 1 base, with 10 bases left between them. Per germline, CDR1 SGHDT and CDR2 YYEEEE. The CDR3 loop is CASSLAGTTNTEAFF. The DNA of the CDR3 is TGTGCCAGCAGCTTGGCCGGGACAACGAACACTGAAGCTTTCTTT.

The genes are TRBV28 and TRBJ1-2, with TRBD1 matching 10 bases. The junction had 14 bases not matched to a gene; V was cut back by 6 bases and J by 7 bases. The germline V gene encodes CDR1 MDHEN and CDR2 SYDVKM. CDR3 size: 16 residues. The CDR3 bases are TGTGCCAGCAGCGAAGGGGGGACAGGGGTTAAGAGTGGCTACACCTTC. It is translated as CASSEGGTGVKSGYTF.

The V call is TRBV29-1, the J call TRBJ1-4; D uncertain. Germline loops: CDR1 SQVTM, CDR2 ANQGSEA. The CDR3 is made up of 12 amino acids. Trimming took off 0 bases at V and 10 bases at J, with 9 bases between the two ends. The DNA for the CDR3 is TGCAGCGTTGAAGATCACATCGGAAAACTGTTTTTT. It yields the protein CSVEDHIGKLFF.

The chain uses TRBV6-4 and TRBJ1-6; no definite D call. The CDR3 is 13 residues long. Germline V gene lookup returns CDR1 MRHNA and CDR2 SNTAGT. Between the trimmed V and J ends, which lost 4 bases and 7 bases, there was a span of 8 bases. CDR3 sequence reads: CASSAETNSPLHF. In nucleotides, the CDR3 is TGTGCCAGCAGTGCCGAGACGAATTCACCCCTCCACTTT.

The chain joins TRBV28 to TRBJ1-1, with TRBD1 as a possible D gene (5 bases). V gave up 2 bases and J gave up 4 bases, with 8 bases separating them. This CDR3 has 13 amino acids. CDR1 is MDHEN and CDR2 is SYDVKM in the germline V gene. Here the CDR3 reads CASSLRQSTEAFF. CDR3 in DNA: TGTGCCAGCAGTTTAAGACAGAGCACTGAAGCTTTCTTT.

This rearrangement joins TRBV23-1 to TRBJ2-7, with unresolved D. TRBV23-1 is an ORF; its function is uncertain. The V and J ends lost 2 bases and 1 base respectively, with 9 bases between them. The CDR3 covers 14 residues. This chain's CDR3 is CASSQPVGSYEQYF. The CDR3 nucleotides are TGCGCCAGCAGTCAACCGGTGGGATCCTACGAGCAGTACTTC.

The chain is built from TRBV7-2 and TRBJ1-2; 7 bases are shared with TRBD1. The CDR3 totals 15 residues. V shed 2 bases, J shed 5 bases, and the junction held 8 bases outside the gene matches. From germline, CDR1 is SGHTA and CDR2 FQGNSA. CDR3 sequence reads: CASSLLGRGPYGYTF. CDR3 nucleotides: TGTGCCAGCAGCTTATTGGGGAGGGGGCCTTATGGCTACACCTTC. The complete variable domain, with remaining parts taken from reference TRBV7-2 and TRBJ1-2, reads GAGVSQSPSNKVTEKGKDVELRCDPISGHTALYWYRQSLGQGLEFLIYFQGNSAPDKSGLPSDRFSAERTGGSVSTLTIQRTQQEDSAVYLCASSLLGRGPYGYTFGSGTRLTVV.

This clone was seen just once. The chain links TRBV5-1 to TRBJ2-1, with D perhaps assigned TRBD1 or TRBD2 (5 bases each). V shed 0 bases and J shed 0 bases, with 7 bases lying between them. There are 15 residues in the CDR3. Germline lookup yields CDR1 SGHRS and CDR2 YFSETQ. The CDR3 spells CASSLVGTSYNEQFF. The CDR3 coding sequence is TGCGCCAGCAGCTTGGTCGGGACCTCCTACAATGAGCAGTTCTTC. Based on the CDR3 plus reference TRBV5-1 and TRBJ2-1, the full variable domain is KAGVTQTPRYLIKTRGQQVTLSCSPISGHRSVSWYQQTPGQGLQFLFEYFSETQRNKGNFPGRFSGRQFSNSRSEMNVSTLELGDSALYLCASSLVGTSYNEQFFGPGTRLTVL.

The V call is TRBV19, the J call TRBJ1-2, with 12 bases identical to TRBD1. Germline CDR1 is LNHDA and CDR2 is SQIVND (reference sequence). The CDR3 has 18 amino acids. V lost 7 bases to trimming and J lost 6 bases; unmatched junction nucleotides: 18. The CDR3 region has the DNA TGTGCCAGTACCAACCGGCGGGACAGGGGGCTTATTGCCCATGGCTACACCTTC. The encoded protein is CASTNRRDRGLIAHGYTF.

In its sample, this clone was seen a few times. This chain uses TRBV5-1 with TRBJ1-6, with 8 bases that match TRBD1. In germline, CDR1 is SGHRS, CDR2 YFSETQ. The CDR3 extends over 18 amino acids. The V segment lost 5 bases and the J segment 4 bases; nucleotides outside the gene matches: 14. CDR3 in DNA: TGCGCCAGCAGATCTTCCCCCGGACAGGGAAAATATAATTCACCCCTCCACTTT. As protein: CASRSSPGQGKYNSPLHF.

The rearrangement joins TRBV6-2 or TRBV6-3 to TRBJ1-5; TRBD1 matches at 9 bases. Germline loops: CDR1 MNHEY, CDR2 SVGEGT. With V trimmed by 4 bases and J by 5 bases, 12 bases remained unmatched. The CDR3 has 17 amino acids. CDR3 sequence (DNA): TGTGCCAGCAGTTTAACCCCCCGGACAGGGGCGGATCAGCCCCAGCATTTT. As protein: CASSLTPRTGADQPQHF.

The J gene is TRBJ2-7, the V gene TRBV4-1; D unresolved. The V end lost 0 bases, the J end lost 1 base, and 7 bases lay between the germline ends. The V gene's germline CDR1 is MGHRA and CDR2 YSYEKL. The CDR3 spans 14 residues. CDR3 in amino acids: CASSQDLRSYEQYF. CDR3 sequence (DNA): TGCGCCAGCAGCCAAGATCTCCGGTCCTACGAGCAGTACTTC.

J is TRBJ2-2 and V is TRBV6-5; D assignment may be TRBD1 or TRBD2 (5 bases each). Trimming cost V 0 bases and J 3 bases, with 8 bases left between them. Germline-derived CDR1 and CDR2 are MNHEY and SVGAGI. The CDR3 covers 15 residues. CDR3 residues: CASSYSSGHTGELFF. DNA of the CDR3: TGTGCCAGCAGTTACTCATCGGGGCACACCGGGGAGCTGTTTTTT.

The V and J genes are TRBV18 and TRBJ2-7, with D uncertain. Deletions cut 5 bases from V and 2 bases from J, with 4 bases between. This CDR3 is 11 amino acids long. Germline V gene sequence: CDR1 KGHSH, CDR2 LQKENI. Here the CDR3 DNA reads TGTGCCAGCTCAGCGACCTACGAGCAGTACTTC. It translates to CASSATYEQYF. Drawing the rest from reference TRBV18 and TRBJ2-7, the complete variable domain is NAGVMQNPRHLVRRRGQEARLRCSPMKGHSHVYWYRQLPEEGLKFMVYLQKENIIDESGMPKERFSAEFPKEGPSILRIQQVVRGDSAAYFCASSATYEQYFGPGTRLTVT.

This clone was counted a single time. This chain links TRBV28 with TRBJ2-1, with D hard to call. Looked up from germline, CDR1 is MDHEN and CDR2 is SYDVKM. The CDR3 spans 11 residues. Deletions cut 7 bases from V and 6 bases from J, with 7 bases between. CDR3: CASMSVNEQFF. CDR3 in DNA: TGTGCCAGCATGTCAGTCAATGAGCAGTTCTTC.

This clone appeared once. The CDR3 sequence is CASSEGVPGAYEQYF. The CDR3 DNA reads as TGTGCCAGTAGTGAGGGGGTCCCGGGCGCCTACGAGCAGTACTTC. The genes are TRBV19 and TRBJ2-7; possible D gene TRBD1, 6 bases. V was cut by 5 bases and J by 2 bases, with 16 bases left in between. Looked up from germline, CDR1 is LNHDA and CDR2 is SQIVND (reference sequence). This CDR3 region has 15 residues.

The chain is built from TRBV7-9 and TRBJ1-1; no reliable D call. Between the trimmed V and J ends, which lost 3 bases and 7 bases, there was a span of 6 bases. The CDR3 has 11 amino acids. Germline loops: CDR1 SEHNR, CDR2 FQNEAQ (reference sequence). The CDR3 region is CASSFRLEAFF. The CDR3 DNA reads TGTGCCAGCAGCTTTCGACTTGAAGCTTTCTTT.

The V and J genes are TRBV6-2 or TRBV6-3 and TRBJ2-7, with 10 bases identical to TRBD1. V lost 4 bases to trimming and J lost 2 bases; unmatched junction nucleotides: 11. This CDR3 comprises 17 residues. Germline-derived CDR1 and CDR2 are MNHEY and SVGEGT. The CDR3 loop is CASSSSRLGTGAYEQYF. CDR3 DNA: TGTGCCAGCAGTTCGTCTAGGCTCGGGACAGGGGCCTACGAGCAGTACTTC.